This T cell receptor beta chain was recorded in a study of graft-versus-host responses after intestinal transplantation. Study information: Once they had received anti-thymocyte globulin induction, all recipients took tacrolimus and steroids for about three years.

Study-wide results and caveats: Across patients carrying graft-donor T cell macrochimerism, allografts held high graft-versus-host to host-versus-graft clonal ratios. HvG clone declines early post-transplant were associated with peak circulating GvH levels.

Germline values: CDR1 LNHDA, CDR2 SQIVND (reference sequence). The ends were cut back, 3 bases at V and 3 bases at J, with 15 bases in the middle. This CDR3 spans 15 amino acids. Plating combined around 200,000 CFSE-labeled responder cells with around 200,000 irradiated, violet-dye-labeled stimulator cells. CD3+CD4+ and CD3+CD8+ responders that were proliferating and CFSE-low were sorted post-reaction. Data came from immunoSEQ multiplex PCR; TCRdb stores just in-frame clones and leaves some out. The table has around 21,000 clones, over 35% seen once. Sequencing used alloreactive CD8+ T cells from a mixed lymphocyte reaction culture, obtained before transplantation. The subset: CFSE-low proliferating T cells sorted from roughly 6-day pre-transplant mixed lymphocyte reaction (GvH or HvG direction). The chain employs TRBV19 and TRBJ2-7; a weak D match, TRBD1 (5 bases). This receptor was obtained from a human patient who was an organ donor for intestinal transplantation. CDR3 loop: CASSIDPSGYYEQYF. Written as DNA, the CDR3 is TGTGCCAGTAGTATTGATCCCTCAGGGTACTACGAGCAGTACTTC.